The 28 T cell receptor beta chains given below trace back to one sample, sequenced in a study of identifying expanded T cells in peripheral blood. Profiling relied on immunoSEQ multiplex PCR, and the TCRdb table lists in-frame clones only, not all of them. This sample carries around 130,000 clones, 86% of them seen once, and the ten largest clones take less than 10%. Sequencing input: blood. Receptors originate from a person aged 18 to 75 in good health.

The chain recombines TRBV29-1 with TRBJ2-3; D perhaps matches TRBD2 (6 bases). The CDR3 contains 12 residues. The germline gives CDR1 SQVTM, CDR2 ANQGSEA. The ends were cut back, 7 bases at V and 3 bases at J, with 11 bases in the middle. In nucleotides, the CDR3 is TGCAGCGGTGCGGAGGGGACAGATACGCAGTATTTT. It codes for CSGAEGTDTQYF.

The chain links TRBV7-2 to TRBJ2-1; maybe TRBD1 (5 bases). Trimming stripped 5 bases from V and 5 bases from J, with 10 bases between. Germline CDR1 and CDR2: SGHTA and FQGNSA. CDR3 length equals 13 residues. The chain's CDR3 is CASSRDRDNEQFF. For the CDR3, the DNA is TGTGCCAGCAGCCGAGACAGAGACAATGAGCAGTTCTTC. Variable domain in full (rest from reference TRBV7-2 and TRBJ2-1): GAGVSQSPSNKVTEKGKDVELRCDPISGHTALYWYRQSLGQGLEFLIYFQGNSAPDKSGLPSDRFSAERTGGSVSTLTIQRTQQEDSAVYLCASSRDRDNEQFFGPGTRLTVL.

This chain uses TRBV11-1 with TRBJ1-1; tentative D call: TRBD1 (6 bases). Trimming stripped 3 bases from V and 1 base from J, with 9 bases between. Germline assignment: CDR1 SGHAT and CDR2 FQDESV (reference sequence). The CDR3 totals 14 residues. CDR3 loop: CASSLTGPNTEAFF. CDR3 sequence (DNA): TGTGCCAGCAGCTTGACAGGTCCGAACACTGAAGCTTTCTTT.

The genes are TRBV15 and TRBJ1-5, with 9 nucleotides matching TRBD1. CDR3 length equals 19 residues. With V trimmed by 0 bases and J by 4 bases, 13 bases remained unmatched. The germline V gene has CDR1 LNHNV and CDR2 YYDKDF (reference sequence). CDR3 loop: CATSRDRRGQGLGNQPQHF. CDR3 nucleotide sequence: TGTGCCACCAGCAGAGATCGTAGGGGACAGGGCTTGGGTAATCAGCCCCAGCATTTT.

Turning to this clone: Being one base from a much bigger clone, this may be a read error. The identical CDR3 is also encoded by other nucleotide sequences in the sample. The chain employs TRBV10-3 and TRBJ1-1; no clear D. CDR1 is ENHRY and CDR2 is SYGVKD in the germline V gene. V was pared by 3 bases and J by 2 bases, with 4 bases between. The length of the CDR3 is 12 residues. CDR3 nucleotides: TGTGCCATCAGTGATGCTAACACTGAAGCTTTCTTT. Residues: CAISDANTEAFF.

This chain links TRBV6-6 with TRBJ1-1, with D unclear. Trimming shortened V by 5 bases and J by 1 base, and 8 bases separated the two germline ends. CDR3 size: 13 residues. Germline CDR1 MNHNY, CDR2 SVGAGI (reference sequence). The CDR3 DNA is TGTGCCAGCAGTCCCGGCGGGAACACTGAAGCTTTCTTT. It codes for CASSPGGNTEAFF.

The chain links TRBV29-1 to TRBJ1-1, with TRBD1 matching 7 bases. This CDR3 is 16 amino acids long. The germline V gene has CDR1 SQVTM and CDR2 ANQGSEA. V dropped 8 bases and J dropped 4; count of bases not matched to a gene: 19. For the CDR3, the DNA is TGCAGCCCCTCGACGGAGAGGGGGCGCGGAATCACTGAAGCTTTCTTT. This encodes CSPSTERGRGITEAFF.

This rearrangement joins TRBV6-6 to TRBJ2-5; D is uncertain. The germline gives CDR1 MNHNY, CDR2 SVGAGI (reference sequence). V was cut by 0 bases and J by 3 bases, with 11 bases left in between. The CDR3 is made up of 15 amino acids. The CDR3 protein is CASSYSGQAEETQYF. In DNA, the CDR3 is TGTGCCAGCAGTTACTCCGGTCAGGCCGAAGAGACCCAGTACTTC.

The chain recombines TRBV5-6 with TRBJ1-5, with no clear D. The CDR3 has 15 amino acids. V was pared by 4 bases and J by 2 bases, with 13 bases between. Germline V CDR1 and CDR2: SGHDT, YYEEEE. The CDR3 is CASSISAFGNQPQHF. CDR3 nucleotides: TGTGCCAGCAGCATATCAGCTTTTGGCAATCAGCCCCAGCATTTT. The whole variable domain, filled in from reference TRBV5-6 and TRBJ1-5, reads DAGVTQSPTHLIKTRGQQVTLRCSPKSGHDTVSWYQQALGQGPQFIFQYYEEEERQRGNFPDRFSGHQFPNYSSELNVNALLLGDSALYLCASSISAFGNQPQHFGDGTRLSIL.

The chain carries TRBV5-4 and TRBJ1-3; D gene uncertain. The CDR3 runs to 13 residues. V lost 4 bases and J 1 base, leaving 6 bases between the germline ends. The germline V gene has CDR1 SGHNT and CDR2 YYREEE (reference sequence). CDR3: CASSLTSGNTIYF. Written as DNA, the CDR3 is TGTGCCAGCAGCCTAACGTCTGGAAACACCATATATTTT. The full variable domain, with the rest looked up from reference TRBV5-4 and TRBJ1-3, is ETGVTQSPTHLIKTRGQQVTLRCSSQSGHNTVSWYQQALGQGPQFIFQYYREEENGRGNFPPRFSGLQFPNYSSELNVNALELDDSALYLCASSLTSGNTIYFGEGSWLTVV.

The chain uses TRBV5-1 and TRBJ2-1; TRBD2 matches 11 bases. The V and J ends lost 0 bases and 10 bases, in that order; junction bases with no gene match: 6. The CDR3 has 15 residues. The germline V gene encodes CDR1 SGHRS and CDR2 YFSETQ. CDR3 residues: CASSLVVAGGREQFF. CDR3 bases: TGCGCCAGCAGCTTGGTGGTAGCGGGAGGGCGCGAGCAGTTCTTC.

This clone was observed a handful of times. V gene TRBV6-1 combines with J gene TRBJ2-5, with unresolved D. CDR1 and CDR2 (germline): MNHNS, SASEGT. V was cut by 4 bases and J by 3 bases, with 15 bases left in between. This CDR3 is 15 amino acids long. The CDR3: CASSASLGRKETQYF. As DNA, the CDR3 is TGTGCCAGCAGTGCTTCTCTCGGAAGGAAAGAGACCCAGTACTTC.

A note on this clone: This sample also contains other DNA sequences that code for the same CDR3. The CDR3 region is CASSSGTPSYEQYF. In DNA, the CDR3 is TGTGCCAGCAGTTCCGGGACACCATCCTACGAGCAGTACTTC. The rearrangement uses TRBV28 and TRBJ2-7, with D possibly matching TRBD1 (6 bases). CDR3 length: 14 residues. V lost 4 bases, J lost 1 base, and 11 bases lay in between. Germline loops: CDR1 MDHEN, CDR2 SYDVKM.

Written as DNA, the CDR3 is TGTGCCAGCAGTATGAACAGGGGAGGCCAAGAGACCCAGTACTTC. It yields the protein CASSMNRGGQETQYF. The chain recombines TRBV6-1 with TRBJ2-5; a weak D match, TRBD1 (7 bases). The CDR3 length is 15 residues. The ends were cut back, 5 bases at V and 1 base at J, with 14 bases in the middle. The germline V gene encodes CDR1 MNHNS and CDR2 SASEGT.

DNA of the CDR3: TGTGCCAGCAGTGAAGTCTTCGGGACAGGCTCCTACGAGCAGTACTTC. Protein: CASSEVFGTGSYEQYF. The gene calls are TRBV6-1 and TRBJ2-7, with 8 bases that match TRBD1. The germline V gene encodes CDR1 MNHNS and CDR2 SASEGT. This CDR3 comprises 16 residues. V shed 1 base, J shed 0 bases, and the junction held 5 bases outside the gene matches.

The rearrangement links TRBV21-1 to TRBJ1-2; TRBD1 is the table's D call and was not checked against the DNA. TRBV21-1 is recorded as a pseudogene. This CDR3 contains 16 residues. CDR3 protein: CASSQRQGVTNYGYTF. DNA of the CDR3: TGTGCCAGCAGCCAAAGACAGGGGGTGACTAACTATGGCTACACCTTC.

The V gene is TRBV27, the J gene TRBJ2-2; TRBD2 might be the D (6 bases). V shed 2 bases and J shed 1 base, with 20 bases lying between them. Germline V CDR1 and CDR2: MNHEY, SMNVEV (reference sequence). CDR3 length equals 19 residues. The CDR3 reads CASSLRGNSGPMNTGELFF. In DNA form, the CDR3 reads TGTGCCAGCAGTTTACGGGGGAATTCAGGCCCAATGAACACCGGGGAGCTGTTTTTT.

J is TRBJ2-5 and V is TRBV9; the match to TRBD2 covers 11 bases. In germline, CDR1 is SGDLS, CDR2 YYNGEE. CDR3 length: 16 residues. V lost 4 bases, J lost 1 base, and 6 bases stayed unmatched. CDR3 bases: TGTGCCAGCAGCCCCCGGACTAGCGGGCTCCAAGAGACCCAGTACTTC. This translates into CASSPRTSGLQETQYF.

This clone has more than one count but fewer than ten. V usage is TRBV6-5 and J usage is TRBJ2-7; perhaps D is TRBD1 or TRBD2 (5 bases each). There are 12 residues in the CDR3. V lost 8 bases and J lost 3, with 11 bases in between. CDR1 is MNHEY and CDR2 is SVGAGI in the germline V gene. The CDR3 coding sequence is TGTGCCAGCGTGGGACGGAACTACGAGCAGTACTTC. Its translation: CASVGRNYEQYF.

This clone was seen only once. CDR3 sequence: CAIRGRQGDETQYF. CDR3 nucleotide sequence: TGTGCCATCAGGGGGCGACAGGGTGACGAGACCCAGTACTTC. The rearrangement uses TRBV10-3 and TRBJ2-5, with 7 positions matching TRBD1. Trimming removed 6 bases from V and 5 bases from J; junction bases left unmatched: 9. The CDR3 is 14 residues long. Germline V gene sequence: CDR1 ENHRY, CDR2 SYGVKD.

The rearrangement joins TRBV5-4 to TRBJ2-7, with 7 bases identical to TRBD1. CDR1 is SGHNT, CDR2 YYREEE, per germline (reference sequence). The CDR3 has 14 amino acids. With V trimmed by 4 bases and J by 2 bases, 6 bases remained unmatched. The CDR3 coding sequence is TGTGCCAGCAGCCTAAGACAGGGCGCCTACGAGCAGTACTTC. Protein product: CASSLRQGAYEQYF.

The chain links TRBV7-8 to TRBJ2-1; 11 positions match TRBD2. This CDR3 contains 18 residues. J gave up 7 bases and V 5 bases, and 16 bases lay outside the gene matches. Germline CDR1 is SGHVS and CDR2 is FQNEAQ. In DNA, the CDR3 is TGTGCCAGCAGCCCACAGGTTCGACTAGCGGGACCTAGGAATGAGCAGTTCTTC. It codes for CASSPQVRLAGPRNEQFF.

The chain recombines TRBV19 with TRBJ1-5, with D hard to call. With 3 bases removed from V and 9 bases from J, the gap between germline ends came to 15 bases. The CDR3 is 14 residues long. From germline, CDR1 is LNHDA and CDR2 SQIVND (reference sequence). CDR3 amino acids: CASSMGDGGMPQHF. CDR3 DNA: TGTGCCAGTAGTATGGGCGACGGAGGGATGCCCCAGCATTTT.

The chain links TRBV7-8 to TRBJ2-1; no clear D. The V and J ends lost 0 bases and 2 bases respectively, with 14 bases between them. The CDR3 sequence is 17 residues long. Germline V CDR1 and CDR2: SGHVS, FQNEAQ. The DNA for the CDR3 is TGTGCCAGCAGCTTAGCGTCTCTAGTTTCAGCCTACAATGAGCAGTTCTTC. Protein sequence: CASSLASLVSAYNEQFF.

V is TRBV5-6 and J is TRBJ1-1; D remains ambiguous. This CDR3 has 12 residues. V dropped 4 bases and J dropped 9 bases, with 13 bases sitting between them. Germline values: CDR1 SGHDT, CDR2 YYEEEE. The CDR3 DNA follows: TGTGCCAGCAGCCCCGAGAGGGCAAAAGCTTTCTTT. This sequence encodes CASSPERAKAFF.

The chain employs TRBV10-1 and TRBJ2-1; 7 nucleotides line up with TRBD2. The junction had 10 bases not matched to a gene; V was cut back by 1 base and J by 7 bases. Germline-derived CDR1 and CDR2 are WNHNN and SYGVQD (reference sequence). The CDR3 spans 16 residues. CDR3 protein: CASSEYVGGPGNEQFF. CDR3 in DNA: TGCGCCAGCAGTGAGTACGTGGGAGGGCCGGGAAATGAGCAGTTCTTC.

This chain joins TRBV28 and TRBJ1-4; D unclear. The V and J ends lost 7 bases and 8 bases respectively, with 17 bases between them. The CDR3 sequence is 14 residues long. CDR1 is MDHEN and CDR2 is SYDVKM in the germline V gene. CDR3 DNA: TGTGCCAGCACCCTAACGGGCCCCGGGGAAAAACTGTTTTTT. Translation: CASTLTGPGEKLFF.

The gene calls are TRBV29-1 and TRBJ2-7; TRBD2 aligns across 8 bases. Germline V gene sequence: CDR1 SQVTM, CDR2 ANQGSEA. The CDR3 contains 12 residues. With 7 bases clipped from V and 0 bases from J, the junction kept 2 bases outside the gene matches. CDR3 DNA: TGCAGCGCGAGCGGGAGCTCCTACGAGCAGTACTTC. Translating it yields CSASGSSYEQYF.